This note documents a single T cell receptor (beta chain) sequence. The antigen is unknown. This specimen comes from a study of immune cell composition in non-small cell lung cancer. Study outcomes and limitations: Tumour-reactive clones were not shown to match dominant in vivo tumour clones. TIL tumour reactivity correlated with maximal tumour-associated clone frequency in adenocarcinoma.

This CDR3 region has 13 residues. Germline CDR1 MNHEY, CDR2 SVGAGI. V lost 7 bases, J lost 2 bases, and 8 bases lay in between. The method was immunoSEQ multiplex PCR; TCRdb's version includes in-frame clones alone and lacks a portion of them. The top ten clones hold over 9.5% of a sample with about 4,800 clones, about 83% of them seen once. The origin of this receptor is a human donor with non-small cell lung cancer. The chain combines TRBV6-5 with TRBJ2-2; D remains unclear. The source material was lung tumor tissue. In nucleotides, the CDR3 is TGTGCCAGCAAGGGCAGCAACACCGGGGAGCTGTTTTTT. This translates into CASKGSNTGELFF.